This T cell receptor beta chain was captured by sequencing in a study of T-cell reconstitution after alpha-beta-depleted transplantation in children. A TCRbeta library incorporating unique molecular identifiers was prepared. A single record per CDR3 protein comes from TCRdb applying MiXCR to the PCR reads. The sample includes about a million distinct CDR3 sequences, roughly 29% seen only once; the top ten take approximately 30%. The germline V and J ends were trimmed by 1 base and 14 bases, with 15 bases remaining between them. The CDR3 loop spans 13 amino acids. The germline V gene has CDR1 MGHRA and CDR2 YSYEKL.

The sequence was collected from a boy younger than two who had a stem cell transplant for SCID, so the T cells may come from the graft donor. The chain couples TRBV4-1 to TRBJ2-4, with D possibly being TRBD1 (5 bases). The input for sequencing was PBMCs, mostly from graft donor cells, taken 360 days after TCRalphabeta/CD19-depleted stem cell transplant. CDR3 amino acids: CASSQAAGRDEYF. The CDR3 DNA reads TGCGCCAGCAGCCAAGCTGCAGGCAGGGATGAGTACTTC.